This entry lists 17 T cell receptor beta chains sequenced from one sample in a study of CD8 T cells in ankylosing spondylitis. MiXCR, run by TCRdb on the 5' RACE reads, gives a single entry per CDR3 protein. The table has 250,000 to 350,000 distinct CDR3 sequences, around 20% seen once. The sample taken for sequencing was blood, either unsorted or a sorted T cell fraction (not recorded which). These receptors were obtained from a male donor with ankylosing spondylitis or in good health (not recorded which).

This clonotype was seen a handful of times. The chain combines TRBV11-3 with TRBJ2-1, with D hard to call. The V and J ends lost 1 base and 6 bases respectively, with 7 bases between them. The CDR3 spans 13 residues. Germline V gene lookup returns CDR1 SGHNT and CDR2 YENEEA. The DNA of the CDR3 is TGTGCCAGCAGCTTAGGGTTCGGCAATGAGCAGTTCTTC. This gives the protein CASSLGFGNEQFF.

This sequence joins TRBV24-1 and TRBJ2-1; D remains ambiguous. This CDR3 contains 15 residues. Germline lookup yields CDR1 KGHDR and CDR2 SFDVKD. Trimming shortened V by 4 bases and J by 4 bases, and 13 bases separated the two germline ends. CDR3 nucleotide sequence: TGTGCCACCAGTGAAGGCCCTGGGTTTTACAATGAGCAGTTCTTC. Residues: CATSEGPGFYNEQFF.

The chain combines TRBV28 with TRBJ2-2; 9 positions agree with TRBD1. With V trimmed by 0 bases and J by 6 bases, 5 bases remained unmatched. The germline V gene has CDR1 MDHEN and CDR2 SYDVKM. The CDR3 runs to 16 residues. The CDR3: CASSLWSRDRAGELFF. The DNA of the CDR3 is TGTGCCAGCAGTTTATGGAGTAGGGACAGGGCCGGGGAGCTGTTTTTT.

The chain combines TRBV12-3 or TRBV12-4 with TRBJ1-1; possibly TRBD1 for D (5 bases). There are 14 residues in the CDR3. Between the trimmed V and J ends, which lost 2 bases and 5 bases, there was a span of 12 bases. The CDR3 DNA reads TGTGCCAGCAGTTTAAAGGGACCAGGGACTGAAGCTTTCTTT. Encoded protein: CASSLKGPGTEAFF.

This clonotype was found a few times. The CDR3, as DNA: TGTGCCAGCAGTTTAAGGGGGCCATTAAACACTGAAGCTTTCTTT. This codes for CASSLRGPLNTEAFF. V gene TRBV12-3 or TRBV12-4 combines with J gene TRBJ1-1, with 7 bases matching TRBD1. The CDR3 sequence is 15 residues long. Unmatched junction bases numbered 5, after V lost 2 bases and J lost 2 bases.

In its sample, this clonotype was seen once. V is TRBV5-1 and J is TRBJ1-2, with D perhaps TRBD1 (5 bases). V lost 1 base and J 6 bases, leaving 10 bases between the germline ends. The CDR3 contains 13 residues. Germline V gene data show CDR1 as SGHRS and CDR2 as YFSETQ. The CDR3 bases are TGCGCCAGCAGCTTGTACGGGGACGATGGCTACACCTTC. Translated, it gives CASSLYGDDGYTF.

This clonotype was observed a few times. V gene TRBV27 combines with J gene TRBJ1-1, with 9 bases fitting TRBD1. Looked up from germline, CDR1 is MNHEY and CDR2 is SMNVEV (reference sequence). The CDR3 totals 15 residues. Germline trimming cut 8 bases from V and 1 base from J; bases unmatched to any gene: 8. The CDR3 is CASSNRDRANTEAFF. Here the CDR3 DNA reads TGTGCCAGCTCAAACCGGGACAGGGCGAACACTGAAGCTTTCTTT.

With regard to this clonotype: One base away lies a much larger clone, so this may be a sequencing read error. The rearrangement joins TRBV12-3 or TRBV12-4 to TRBJ1-4; 8 nucleotides match TRBD1. V lost 3 bases and J lost 6; bases outside the gene matches: 0. The CDR3 runs 13 residues. Here the CDR3 reads CASSLTGDEKLFF. The CDR3 bases are TGTGCCAGCAGTTTGACAGGGGATGAAAAACTGTTTTTT.

This clonotype appeared a few times. The chain links TRBV28 to TRBJ2-1; D remains ambiguous. V lost 5 bases and J 5 bases, leaving 10 bases between the germline ends. This CDR3 spans 13 amino acids. Germline V gene sequence: CDR1 MDHEN, CDR2 SYDVKM. CDR3 sequence (DNA): TGTGCCAGCAGTGTTTCAAAGAACAATGAGCAGTTCTTC. Its protein is CASSVSKNNEQFF.

This clonotype occurred a few times. The J gene is TRBJ2-1, the V gene TRBV11-2, with D perhaps matching TRBD2 (6 bases). The CDR3 extends over 12 amino acids. The germline CDR1 and CDR2 sequences are SGHAT and FQNNGV. V was shortened by 5 bases and J by 6 bases, with 8 bases between the two germline ends. Here the CDR3 DNA reads TGTGCCAGCAGCCAGACTAGCAATGAGCAGTTCTTC. This codes for CASSQTSNEQFF.

With respect to this clonotype: It may be a read error: a sequence one base away is much more abundant. The conserved final phenylalanine or tryptophan is absent from the CDR3, which likely points to a read error. V and J are TRBV27 and TRBJ2-7; 10 nucleotides align to TRBD1. The CDR3 spans 14 residues. The V gene end was trimmed by 10 bases and the J gene end by 2 bases; junction bases not matched to a gene: 8. The germline gives CDR1 MNHEY, CDR2 SMNVEV (reference sequence). The CDR3 DNA sequence: TGTGCCAAGATGGACAGGGGGTTCCCCTACGAGCAGTACGCC. Amino acids: CAKMDRGFPYEQYA.

There are a few counts of this clonotype. The chain links TRBV12-3 or TRBV12-4 to TRBJ1-6; tentatively, D is TRBD1 (5 bases). Trimming removed 0 bases at V and 7 bases at J, with 10 bases between. The CDR3 totals 15 residues. This CDR3 is CASSLAGVQNSPLHF. The CDR3, as DNA: TGTGCCAGCAGTTTAGCAGGGGTCCAAAATTCACCCCTCCACTTT.

This clonotype was observed a handful of times. The J gene is TRBJ1-4, the V gene TRBV6-1, with D perhaps TRBD1 (6 bases). Germline values: CDR1 MNHNS, CDR2 SASEGT. The V gene lost 4 bases and the J gene lost 5 bases, with 17 bases spanning the gap. This CDR3 region has 16 residues. The CDR3 spells CASSGTTGVKNEKLFF. The CDR3 nucleotides read TGTGCCAGCAGTGGTACGACAGGTGTCAAAAATGAAAAACTGTTTTTT.

In this sample, this clonotype turned up a few times. The chain links TRBV6-1 to TRBJ2-1; 11 positions agree with TRBD2. CDR1 and CDR2 (germline): MNHNS, SASEGT. Trimming cost V 2 bases and J 5 bases; bases outside gene matches: 8. The CDR3 sequence is 17 residues long. The CDR3 DNA follows: TGTGCCAGCAGTGAATACGCCCCTAGCGGGAGGAACAATGAGCAGTTCTTC. Translating it yields CASSEYAPSGRNNEQFF.

The V and J genes are TRBV27 and TRBJ1-4; TRBD1 aligns across 7 bases. This CDR3 spans 16 amino acids. The ends lost 8 bases at V and 0 bases at J; junction bases unmatched: 9. From germline, CDR1 is MNHEY and CDR2 SMNVEV (reference sequence). CDR3 region: CASGTVDLATNEKLFF. The CDR3 DNA follows: TGTGCCAGCGGGACAGTCGACCTCGCAACTAATGAAAAACTGTTTTTT.

This clonotype was detected a few times. V usage is TRBV20-1 and J usage is TRBJ1-4, with D hard to call. The CDR3 is 12 amino acids. Germline V gives CDR1 DFQATT, CDR2 SNEGSKA (reference sequence). V was clipped by 5 bases and J by 6 bases, with 10 bases between them. The CDR3 here is CSARREDEKLFF. The CDR3 DNA reads as TGCAGTGCTCGTCGGGAGGATGAAAAACTGTTTTTT.

J is TRBJ2-5 and V is TRBV20-1; 7 bases match TRBD1. With 3 bases clipped from V and 5 bases from J, the junction kept 12 bases outside the gene matches. This CDR3 is 15 amino acids long. Germline CDR1 DFQATT, CDR2 SNEGSKA (reference sequence). As DNA, the CDR3 is TGCAGTGCTAGTGGGAAGGGGGCAATCATTGAGACCCAGTACTTC. Translated: CSASGKGAIIETQYF.